The 26 T cell receptor beta chains below come from one sample, sequenced in a study of cytomegalovirus exposure and HLA in healthy donors. TCRdb's table, derived via immunoSEQ multiplex PCR, lists solely in-frame clones and lacks some. The sample carries about 110,000 clones, about 90% recorded once. Material for sequencing was PBMCs. The receptors originated from a woman aged 18 to 35 in good health and CMV-seronegative.

The chain has TRBV15 and TRBJ1-1; D not resolved. The germline V and J ends were trimmed by 5 bases and 4 bases, with 14 bases remaining between them. CDR1 is LNHNV, CDR2 YYDKDF, per germline (reference sequence). The CDR3 length is 14 residues. CDR3 in DNA: TGTGCCACCAGCTTCCCACCGGCGGCCACTGAAGCTTTCTTT. This gives the protein CATSFPPAATEAFF. The full variable domain, with the rest looked up from reference TRBV15 and TRBJ1-1, is DAMVIQNPRYQVTQFGKPVTLSCSQTLNHNVMYWYQQKSSQAPKLLFHYYDKDFNNEADTPDNFQSRRPNTSFCFLDIRSPGLGDTAMYLCATSFPPAATEAFFGQGTRLTVV.

V gene TRBV9 combines with J gene TRBJ2-6; the D gene is possibly TRBD1 (5 bases). The ends were cut back, 6 bases at V and 0 bases at J, with 10 bases in the middle. This CDR3 is built from 15 residues. CDR1 and CDR2 from the germline V gene are SGDLS and YYNGEE. CDR3 region: CASTRTPSGANVLTF. The DNA of the CDR3 is TGTGCCAGCACCCGGACACCCTCTGGGGCCAACGTCCTGACTTTC. Together with reference TRBV9 and TRBJ2-6, the CDR3 gives the full variable domain: DSGVTQTPKHLITATGQRVTLRCSPRSGDLSVYWYQQSLDQGLQFLIQYYNGEERAKGNILERFSAQQFPDLHSELNLSSLELGDSALYFCASTRTPSGANVLTFGAGSRLTVL.

V and J are TRBV7-2 and TRBJ2-3, with a weak D call TRBD1 (6 bases). Germline V gene data show CDR1 as SGHTA and CDR2 as FQGNSA. V was clipped by 2 bases and J by 5 bases, with 8 bases between them. The CDR3 sequence is 13 residues long. CDR3 protein: CASSLWGQDTQYF. CDR3 DNA sequence: TGTGCCAGCAGCTTATGGGGGCAAGATACGCAGTATTTT.

This rearrangement joins TRBV7-3 to TRBJ1-1; D is uncertain. The CDR3 is made up of 14 amino acids. Germline V gene data show CDR1 as SGHTA and CDR2 as FQGTGA. V was pared by 2 bases and J by 1 base, with 8 bases between. The CDR3 spells CASSLSSGNTEAFF. In DNA form, the CDR3 reads TGTGCCAGCAGCTTATCATCAGGGAACACTGAAGCTTTCTTT.

The chain carries TRBV7-2 and TRBJ2-7; D possibly corresponds to TRBD2 (6 bases). Trimming cost V 3 bases and J 1 base, with 16 bases left between them. The germline V gene encodes CDR1 SGHTA and CDR2 FQGNSA. The CDR3 covers 16 residues. The CDR3 region has the DNA TGTGCCAGCAGCTTTTCGGGACTGACAGCATCCTACGAGCAGTACTTC. Translation gives CASSFSGLTASYEQYF.

V is TRBV4-3 and J is TRBJ2-1; D is ambiguous. This CDR3 region has 13 residues. In germline, CDR1 is LGHNA, CDR2 YSLEER. Deletions cut 0 bases from V and 9 bases from J, with 9 bases between. CDR3 protein: CASSQDFRVEQFF. The DNA for the CDR3 is TGCGCCAGCAGCCAAGATTTTCGCGTTGAGCAGTTCTTC.

This chain uses TRBV29-1 with TRBJ1-1, with 8 bases fitting TRBD1. Germline V gene sequence: CDR1 SQVTM, CDR2 ANQGSEA. The CDR3 extends over 17 amino acids. Trimming cost V 0 bases and J 0 bases; bases outside gene matches: 9. CDR3 DNA sequence: TGCAGCGTTGAAGATTCCCGCCAGGACAGGGTGAACACTGAAGCTTTCTTT. Translation: CSVEDSRQDRVNTEAFF.

This clone was observed many times. The rearrangement uses TRBV27 and TRBJ1-5; weak D call: TRBD1 (6 bases). The CDR3 has 15 residues. Germline V lookup: CDR1 MNHEY, CDR2 SMNVEV (reference sequence). V lost 4 bases and J lost 6, with 16 bases in between. Written as DNA, the CDR3 is TGTGCCAGCAGTTCGCAAACAGGGTTCGGTCAGCCCCAGCATTTT. Residues: CASSSQTGFGQPQHF.

The chain joins TRBV6-5 to TRBJ1-2, with TRBD1 identical over 7 bases. The CDR3 runs 14 residues. CDR1 and CDR2 from the germline V gene are MNHEY and SVGAGI. After removal of 6 bases from V and 4 bases from J, the junction contained 8 bases not matched to a gene. DNA for the CDR3: TGTGCCAGCAGGAGGGACAGCAATTTCTATGGCTACACCTTC. Translating gives CASRRDSNFYGYTF.

The CDR3 bases are TGTGCCAGCAGTTTAGGGTCAACGCTGAGGACTGGAAAACTGTTTTTT. This codes for CASSLGSTLRTGKLFF. The rearrangement links TRBV27 to TRBJ1-4; D unclear. There are 16 residues in the CDR3. Germline CDR1 is MNHEY and CDR2 is SMNVEV (reference sequence). V was cut by 2 bases and J by 10 bases, with 20 bases left in between.

The V call is TRBV21-1, the J call TRBJ2-7; the table's D call, TRBD1, was not checked against the DNA. TRBV21-1 is a pseudogene locus. This CDR3 spans 14 amino acids. CDR3 residues: CASRGATTGYEQYF. The CDR3 DNA reads TGTGCCAGCAGAGGGGCAACAACAGGGTACGAGCAGTACTTC.

The chain links TRBV9 to TRBJ1-4, with D hard to call. Germline V gene data show CDR1 as SGDLS and CDR2 as YYNGEE. Trimming took 2 bases from V and 3 from J, leaving 8 bases between them. The CDR3 loop spans 14 amino acids. The CDR3 reads CASSVRASNEKLFF. CDR3 bases: TGTGCCAGCAGCGTGAGGGCCTCTAATGAAAAACTGTTTTTT.

This clone was found once. CDR3 protein: CASSSRGGERYTF. As DNA, the CDR3 is TGTGCCAGCAGCTCCCGGGGCGGGGAACGCTACACCTTC. The chain employs TRBV11-1 and TRBJ1-2; weak D call: TRBD1 (5 bases). The germline CDR1 and CDR2 sequences are SGHAT and FQDESV (reference sequence). Deletions cut 4 bases from V and 9 bases from J, with 15 bases between. The CDR3 contains 13 residues. Complete variable domain (other parts from reference TRBV11-1 and TRBJ1-2): EAEVAQSPRYKITEKSQAVAFWCDPISGHATLYWYRQILGQGPELLVQFQDESVVDDSQLPKDRFSAERLKGVDSTLKIQPAELGDSAMYLCASSSRGGERYTFGSGTRLTVV.

The chain has TRBV7-3 and TRBJ1-3; perhaps TRBD1 as D (5 bases). Trimming cost V 5 bases and J 1 base, with 15 bases left between them. From germline, CDR1 is SGHTA and CDR2 FQGTGA. The CDR3 runs to 16 residues. The CDR3 protein is CASSPQGPGSGNTIYF. The CDR3 nucleotides read TGTGCCAGCAGCCCCCAGGGCCCAGGGTCTGGAAACACCATATATTTT.

The chain links TRBV29-1 to TRBJ1-2, with a tentative D call TRBD1 (5 bases). Per the germline V gene, CDR1 is SQVTM and CDR2 is ANQGSEA. Trimming pared 4 bases from V and 4 bases from J, leaving 22 bases between. The CDR3 runs to 16 residues. CDR3 sequence: CSVATPTGHRIYGYTF. The DNA for the CDR3 is TGCAGCGTTGCGACCCCCACTGGACACAGGATCTATGGCTACACCTTC.

The chain couples TRBV5-4 to TRBJ1-5; weak D call: TRBD1 (6 bases). V shed 4 bases and J shed 6 bases, with 11 bases lying between them. The CDR3 contains 13 residues. Germline values: CDR1 SGHNT, CDR2 YYREEE (reference sequence). The CDR3 spells CASSQGQTQPQHF. The CDR3 region has the DNA TGTGCCAGCAGCCAAGGACAGACTCAGCCCCAGCATTTT.

This sequence joins TRBV29-1 and TRBJ2-7; tentatively, D is TRBD1 (5 bases). V was shortened by 3 bases and J by 0 bases, with 9 bases between the two germline ends. Germline V lookup: CDR1 SQVTM, CDR2 ANQGSEA. The CDR3 spans 13 residues. Here the CDR3 DNA reads TGCAGCGTTGAGGAGACAGCCTCCTACGAGCAGTACTTC. Translation: CSVEETASYEQYF.

The chain carries TRBV5-1 and TRBJ2-1, with 16 bases lining up with TRBD2. From germline, CDR1 is SGHRS and CDR2 YFSETQ. The CDR3 consists of 18 residues. Germline trimming cut 4 bases from V and 0 bases from J; bases unmatched to any gene: 4. The DNA of the CDR3 is TGCGCCAGCAGCATGGGACTAGCGGGAGGGAGCTCCTACAATGAGCAGTTCTTC. It codes for CASSMGLAGGSSYNEQFF.

This chain uses TRBV5-1 with TRBJ1-1; D is undetermined. Germline V gene lookup returns CDR1 SGHRS and CDR2 YFSETQ. V lost 0 bases, J lost 0 bases, and 3 bases lay in between. The CDR3 runs 13 residues. This CDR3 is CASSLDMNTEAFF. The DNA for the CDR3 is TGCGCCAGCAGCTTGGATATGAACACTGAAGCTTTCTTT.

This clone has a single count. The J gene is TRBJ2-5, the V gene TRBV28; 10 nucleotides match TRBD2. CDR1 MDHEN and CDR2 SYDVKM come from the germline V gene. This CDR3 is 21 amino acids long. V was clipped by 3 bases and J by 0 bases; unmatched bases: 19. In DNA form, the CDR3 reads TGTGCCAGCAGTTTGGGTGGGGCTAGGACTAGCGGAAGACCTTACCAAGAGACCCAGTACTTC. Residues: CASSLGGARTSGRPYQETQYF.

V is TRBV4-2 and J is TRBJ2-5; a possible D gene is TRBD1 (5 bases). The CDR3 spans 16 residues. Trimming pared 0 bases from V and 7 bases from J, leaving 18 bases between. Germline V lookup: CDR1 LGHNA, CDR2 YNFKEQ. Here the CDR3 reads CASSQDLTGPRGTQYF. CDR3 DNA sequence: TGTGCCAGCAGCCAAGATCTTACAGGTCCTAGGGGGACCCAGTACTTC.

This sequence joins TRBV7-9 and TRBJ1-4; 7 bases agree with TRBD1. The CDR3 totals 15 residues. J was trimmed by 2 bases and V by 5 bases; bases with no gene match: 5. CDR1 and CDR2 (germline): SEHNR, FQNEAQ (reference sequence). In nucleotides, the CDR3 is TGTGCCAGCAGCACCGACAGGGACACTAATGAAAAACTGTTTTTT. It yields the protein CASSTDRDTNEKLFF.

V and J are TRBV9 and TRBJ1-6; 8 bases are a match to TRBD1. Per germline, CDR1 SGDLS and CDR2 YYNGEE. This CDR3 spans 15 amino acids. Trimming cost V 0 bases and J 8 bases; bases outside gene matches: 4. The CDR3: CASSVDGQGDSPLHF. CDR3 DNA sequence: TGTGCCAGCAGCGTAGACGGACAGGGAGATTCACCCCTCCACTTT.

CDR3 DNA: TGTGCCAGCAGCTTACAGGGTCTTGAGGGCTACACCTTC. It translates to CASSLQGLEGYTF. The chain joins TRBV7-9 to TRBJ1-2; D is perhaps TRBD1 (5 bases). Germline CDR1 and CDR2: SEHNR and FQNEAQ (reference sequence). V was clipped by 2 bases and J by 8 bases, with 12 bases between them. CDR3 length: 13 residues. The whole variable domain, filled in from reference TRBV7-9 and TRBJ1-2, reads DTGVSQNPRHKITKRGQNVTFRCDPISEHNRLYWYRQTLGQGPEFLTYFQNEAQLEKSRLLSDRFSAERPKGSFSTLEIQRTEQGDSAMYLCASSLQGLEGYTFGSGTRLTVV.

This chain uses TRBV6-5 with TRBJ2-7; 9 nucleotides align to TRBD2. The trim removed 7 bases at V and 5 bases at J, leaving 12 bases unmatched. Germline values: CDR1 MNHEY, CDR2 SVGAGI. This CDR3 has 15 residues. CDR3 DNA: TGTGCCAGCAACCCCCTAGCGGGGATTTCGAACGAGCAGTACTTC. It is translated as CASNPLAGISNEQYF.

V usage is TRBV19 and J usage is TRBJ1-3, with a tentative D call TRBD1 (6 bases). The V and J ends lost 6 bases and 0 bases respectively, with 18 bases between them. The CDR3 covers 17 residues. The germline gives CDR1 LNHDA, CDR2 SQIVND (reference sequence). The CDR3 DNA follows: TGTGCCAGTAGCGCCCCAGGGGACCCGAGCTCTGGAAACACCATATATTTT. This codes for CASSAPGDPSSGNTIYF.